Following are 23 T cell receptor beta chains from one sample sequenced in a study of shared clonotypes between healthy human individuals. The protocol was immunoSEQ multiplex PCR, while the TCRdb copy is restricted to in-frame clones and leaves out a portion. The table includes 330,000 or so clones, about 73% detected once. Material for sequencing was memory CD4+ T cells sorted from blood. Subset here: CD45RA-negative fraction. These TCRs come from a man aged 25 to 40 in good health.

The rearrangement uses TRBV6-9 and TRBJ1-4, with D possibly matching TRBD1 (6 bases). Germline V gene sequence: CDR1 MNHGY, CDR2 SVAAGI. CDR3 size: 14 residues. V lost 5 bases and J lost 8, with 15 bases in between. CDR3 loop: CASSLWRGGEKLFF. As DNA, the CDR3 is TGTGCCAGCAGTCTATGGAGAGGGGGAGAAAAACTGTTTTTT.

V usage is TRBV29-1 and J usage is TRBJ2-7, with D unclear. Germline V gene lookup returns CDR1 SQVTM and CDR2 ANQGSEA. The CDR3 consists of 14 residues. V was pared by 7 bases and J by 1 base, with 17 bases between. The CDR3 protein is CSASKVPESYEQYF. The CDR3 coding sequence is TGCAGCGCCTCAAAAGTCCCGGAATCCTACGAGCAGTACTTC.

This clone was recorded only once. The V gene is TRBV2, the J gene TRBJ2-1; 8 positions match TRBD2. Germline CDR1 reads SNHLY; CDR2 reads FYNNEI. The V segment lost 5 bases and the J segment 4 bases; nucleotides outside the gene matches: 7. The CDR3 contains 15 residues. CDR3 DNA: TGTGCCAGCAGTTCCGGGACTAGGGCTTACAATGAGCAGTTCTTC. Protein sequence: CASSSGTRAYNEQFF.

V usage is TRBV5-8 and J usage is TRBJ1-2; D remains ambiguous. Trimming cost V 1 base and J 2 bases, with 9 bases left between them. CDR1 is SGHTS, CDR2 YDEGEE, per germline. The CDR3 loop spans 14 amino acids. The CDR3 sequence: CASSLSQINYGYTF. DNA for the CDR3: TGTGCCAGCAGCTTGAGTCAGATCAACTATGGCTACACCTTC.

This clone appeared many times. This chain links TRBV1 with TRBJ2-3; the table assigns TRBD2, which was not confirmed against the DNA. TRBV1 counts as a pseudogene. This CDR3 region has 12 residues. As DNA, the CDR3 is TGCACCAGCAGCAAACTAGAAGATACGCAGTATTTT. It is translated as CTSSKLEDTQYF.

J is TRBJ2-5 and V is TRBV7-3; maybe TRBD2 (5 bases). The CDR3 sequence is 14 residues long. V gave up 5 bases and J gave up 5 bases, with 15 bases separating them. Looked up from germline, CDR1 is SGHTA and CDR2 is FQGTGA. CDR3 nucleotides: TGTGCCAGCAGCCCCGGAGGTGCCGTGGAGACCCAGTACTTC. Translation: CASSPGGAVETQYF.

This sequence joins TRBV11-2 and TRBJ2-7; D may match TRBD1 or TRBD2 (6 bases each). Germline V gene sequence: CDR1 SGHAT, CDR2 FQNNGV. The ends were cut back, 3 bases at V and 5 bases at J, with 11 bases in the middle. This CDR3 is 13 amino acids long. This chain's CDR3 is CASSFGGGDEQYF. CDR3 DNA: TGTGCCAGCAGCTTCGGAGGGGGTGACGAGCAGTACTTC.

The chain is built from TRBV6-1 and TRBJ2-5; the D call may be TRBD1 or TRBD2 (6 bases each). CDR1 and CDR2 (germline): MNHNS, SASEGT. The CDR3 has 12 residues. V shed 10 bases and J shed 4 bases, with 13 bases lying between them. In nucleotides, the CDR3 is TGTGCCACTAAAGAGGGGGGAGAGACCCAGTACTTC. It specifies CATKEGGETQYF.

V and J are TRBV2 and TRBJ2-7; TRBD2 aligns across 10 bases. Germline values: CDR1 SNHLY, CDR2 FYNNEI. CDR3 length: 15 residues. V trimming: 7 bases; J trimming: 1 base; junction bases outside the gene matches: 7. The chain's CDR3 is CASKPLAGASYEQYF. Here the CDR3 DNA reads TGTGCCAGCAAGCCCCTAGCGGGAGCATCCTACGAGCAGTACTTC.

A few counts support this clone. Different DNA sequences within this sample yield the same CDR3. V usage is TRBV29-1 and J usage is TRBJ2-3, with unresolved D. From germline, CDR1 is SQVTM and CDR2 ANQGSEA. There are 13 residues in the CDR3. V shed 6 bases and J shed 1 base, with 11 bases lying between them. The CDR3: CSVDSGGTDTQYF. For the CDR3, the DNA is TGCAGCGTAGATTCGGGTGGCACAGATACGCAGTATTTT.

This sequence joins TRBV10-3 and TRBJ2-1; 7 positions agree with TRBD2. From germline, CDR1 is ENHRY and CDR2 SYGVKD. J lost 1 base, V lost 0 bases, and 6 bases had no gene match. The CDR3 has 17 residues. As DNA, the CDR3 is TGTGCCATCAGTGAGTCTAGCGGGTTTCTGTCCTACAATGAGCAGTTCTTC. This translates into CAISESSGFLSYNEQFF.

The chain joins TRBV9 to TRBJ1-4; 8 bases map to TRBD1. CDR1 is SGDLS and CDR2 is YYNGEE in the germline V gene. V shed 2 bases and J 4 bases; nucleotides not matched to a gene: 4. The CDR3 covers 15 residues. CDR3 nucleotides: TGTGCCAGCAGCGTCGATACAGGGGGTAATGAAAAACTGTTTTTT. The encoded protein is CASSVDTGGNEKLFF.

This chain uses TRBV29-1 with TRBJ2-2, with 9 bases that match TRBD2. From germline, CDR1 is SQVTM and CDR2 ANQGSEA. The trim removed 3 bases at V and 5 bases at J, leaving 1 base unmatched. CDR3 length: 13 residues. The CDR3 sequence: CSVDTSGTGELFF. Here the CDR3 DNA reads TGCAGCGTTGATACTAGCGGGACCGGGGAGCTGTTTTTT.

The CDR3 region has the DNA TGCGCCAGCAGCTTGGAGACAACCAGTTCCGCAACTAATGAAAAACTGTTTTTT. As protein: CASSLETTSSATNEKLFF. The V call is TRBV5-1, the J call TRBJ1-4; D ambiguous. The CDR3 is made up of 18 amino acids. The germline V and J ends were trimmed by 0 bases and 0 bases, with 15 bases remaining between them. In germline, CDR1 is SGHRS, CDR2 YFSETQ.

This sequence joins TRBV7-8 and TRBJ2-2, with D perhaps TRBD1 (6 bases). The CDR3 extends over 14 amino acids. V was cut by 3 bases and J by 3 bases, with 8 bases left in between. Germline CDR1 is SGHVS and CDR2 is FQNEAQ. In DNA form, the CDR3 reads TGTGCCAGCAGCTTTAGGGGGTACACCGGGGAGCTGTTTTTT. Translation: CASSFRGYTGELFF.

This clone has a count of ten or more. The rearrangement uses TRBV7-2 and TRBJ2-5, with D perhaps matching TRBD2 (5 bases). Germline CDR1 is SGHTA and CDR2 is FQGNSA. This CDR3 has 18 amino acids. V was pared by 5 bases and J by 2 bases, with 24 bases between. The CDR3 sequence is CASSPIGVGRLLQETQYF. CDR3 in DNA: TGTGCCAGCAGCCCCATTGGGGTTGGCAGACTACTTCAAGAGACCCAGTACTTC.

This clone came up once. The rearrangement uses TRBV6-1 and TRBJ2-7; 7 bases fit TRBD1. Germline values: CDR1 MNHNS, CDR2 SASEGT. This CDR3 region has 14 residues. The J segment lost 7 bases and the V segment lost 6 bases, leaving 12 bases of the junction unmatched. The CDR3 sequence: CASSDRALGGEQYF. CDR3 DNA: TGTGCCAGCAGCGACAGGGCCTTAGGCGGGGAGCAGTACTTC.

The chain carries TRBV7-9 and TRBJ2-3; no firm D call. The CDR3 sequence is 15 residues long. CDR1 and CDR2 from the germline V gene are SEHNR and FQNEAQ (reference sequence). The ends were cut back, 1 base at V and 0 bases at J, with 8 bases in the middle. CDR3 loop: CASSLDGASTDTQYF. CDR3 in DNA: TGTGCCAGCAGCTTAGACGGCGCCAGCACAGATACGCAGTATTTT.

J is TRBJ1-5 and V is TRBV5-1; maybe TRBD1 (5 bases). CDR1 and CDR2 from the germline V gene are SGHRS and YFSETQ. The CDR3 runs to 16 residues. V was trimmed by 4 bases and J by 4 bases, leaving 18 bases between them. The CDR3 DNA reads TGCGCCAGCAGCCCGGGGGTAGGCAGCCTGAATCAGCCCCAGCATTTT. Amino acid sequence: CASSPGVGSLNQPQHF.

The DNA for the CDR3 is TGTGCCAGCAGTGCTACAGGGGGCGCGATCAATGAGCAGTTCTTC. Protein product: CASSATGGAINEQFF. The chain has TRBV2 and TRBJ2-1; 9 bases are shared with TRBD1. With V trimmed by 4 bases and J by 6 bases, 7 bases remained unmatched. Germline V gene lookup returns CDR1 SNHLY and CDR2 FYNNEI. This CDR3 comprises 15 residues.

This clone was seen just once. The J gene is TRBJ1-2, the V gene TRBV7-9; the match to TRBD1 covers 7 bases. The V gene's germline CDR1 is SEHNR and CDR2 FQNEAQ (reference sequence). This CDR3 comprises 14 residues. V shed 3 bases and J 6 bases; nucleotides not matched to a gene: 7. The chain's CDR3 is CASSLMGQGDGYTF. The CDR3 nucleotides are TGTGCCAGCAGCTTGATGGGGCAGGGGGATGGCTACACCTTC.

The chain couples TRBV7-8 to TRBJ2-7; 8 positions agree with TRBD2. There are 16 residues in the CDR3. V trimming: 3 bases; J trimming: 4 bases; junction bases outside the gene matches: 11. In germline, CDR1 is SGHVS, CDR2 FQNEAQ. The CDR3, as DNA: TGTGCCAGCAGCTTCTTGGTGAGCGGGGGAAGTTACGAGCAGTACTTC. Amino acids: CASSFLVSGGSYEQYF.

This chain uses TRBV7-9 with TRBJ2-2; D tentatively reads TRBD1 or TRBD2 (6 bases each). There are 16 residues in the CDR3. V was shortened by 8 bases and J by 2 bases, with 18 bases between the two germline ends. Looked up from germline, CDR1 is SEHNR and CDR2 is FQNEAQ (reference sequence). The CDR3: CASYREGGLNTGELFF. The CDR3 DNA follows: TGTGCCAGCTATCGGGAAGGGGGGCTCAACACCGGGGAGCTGTTTTTT.